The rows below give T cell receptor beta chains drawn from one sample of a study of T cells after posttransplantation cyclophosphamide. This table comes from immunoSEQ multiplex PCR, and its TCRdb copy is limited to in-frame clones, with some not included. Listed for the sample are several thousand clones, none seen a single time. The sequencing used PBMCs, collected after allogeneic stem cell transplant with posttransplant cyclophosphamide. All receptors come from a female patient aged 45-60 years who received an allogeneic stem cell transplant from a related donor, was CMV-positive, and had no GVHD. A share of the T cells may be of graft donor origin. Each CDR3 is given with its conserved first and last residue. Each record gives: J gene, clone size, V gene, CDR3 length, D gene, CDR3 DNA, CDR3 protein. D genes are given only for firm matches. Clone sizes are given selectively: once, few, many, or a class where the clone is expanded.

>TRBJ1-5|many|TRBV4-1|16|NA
TGCGCCAGCAGCCAGGGAGGACAGTTGAGAGGTCAGCCCCAGCATTTT
CASSQGGQLRGQPQHF
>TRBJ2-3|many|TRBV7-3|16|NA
TGTGCCAGCAGCCCCCCCGGCGGGGCAAGCACAGATACGCAGTATTTT
CASSPPGGASTDTQYF
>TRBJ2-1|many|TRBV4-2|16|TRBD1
TGTGCCAGCAGCCCCGTTCGACAGGGGTCCTACAATGAGCAGTTCTTC
CASSPVRQGSYNEQFF
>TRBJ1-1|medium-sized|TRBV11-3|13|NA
TGTGCCAGCAGCTTTAAAGGGAACACTGAAGCTTTCTTT
CASSFKGNTEAFF
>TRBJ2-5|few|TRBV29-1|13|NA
TGCAGCGCCGAGGGGCTAGCGCGGGAGACCCAGTACTTC
CSAEGLARETQYF
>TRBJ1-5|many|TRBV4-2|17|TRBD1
TGTGCCAGCAGCCAAGTCCCAGGGGGAGGTTTCAATCAGCCCCAGCATTTT
CASSQVPGGGFNQPQHF
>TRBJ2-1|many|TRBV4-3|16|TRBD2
TGCGCCAGCAGCCAAGATATACTAGCGGAAAACAATGAGCAGTTCTTC
CASSQDILAENNEQFF
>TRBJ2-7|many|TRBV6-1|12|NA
TGTGCCAGTTTGGACCTTACGGGGGAGCAGTACTTC
CASLDLTGEQYF
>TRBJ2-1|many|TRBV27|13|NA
TGTGCCAGCAGTTTGTGGCAGTACAATGAGCAGTTCTTC
CASSLWQYNEQFF
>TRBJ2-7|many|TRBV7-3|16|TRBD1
TGTGCCAGCAGCTTATATTCCGGGACAGGGGGCTACGAGCAGTACTTC
CASSLYSGTGGYEQYF
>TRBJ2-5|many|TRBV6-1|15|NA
TGTGCCAGCAGTTTTTTTCAAGGTCATCAAGAGACCCAGTACTTC
CASSFFQGHQETQYF
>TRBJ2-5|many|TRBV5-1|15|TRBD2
TGCGCCAGCAGCTTAACTAGCGGGAGGCGGGAGACCCAGTACTTC
CASSLTSGRRETQYF
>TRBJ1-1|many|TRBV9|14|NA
TGTGCCAGCAGCGCCGATGCTGGCTTTTCTGAAGCTTTCTTT
CASSADAGFSEAFF
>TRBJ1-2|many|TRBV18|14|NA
TGTGCCAGCTCATTCTCAGGGGCTAACTATGGCTACACCTTC
CASSFSGANYGYTF
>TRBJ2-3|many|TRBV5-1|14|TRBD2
TGCGCCAGCAGCTTGGGCGGGAGTGCAGATACGCAGTATTTT
CASSLGGSADTQYF
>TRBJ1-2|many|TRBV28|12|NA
TGTGCCAGCAGTTGGGGGGACTATGGCTACACCTTC
CASSWGDYGYTF
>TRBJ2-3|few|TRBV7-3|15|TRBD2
TGTGCCAGCAGCTTAAGTAGCGGGAGAAGAGATACGCAGTATTTT
CASSLSSGRRDTQYF
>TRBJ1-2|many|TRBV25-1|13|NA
TGTGCCAGCAGCCCTCAGGGGATCTATGGCTACACCTTC
CASSPQGIYGYTF
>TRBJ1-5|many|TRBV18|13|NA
TGTGCCAGCTCTTGGGGCGCGGATCAGCCCCAGCATTTT
CASSWGADQPQHF
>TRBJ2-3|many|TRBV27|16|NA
TGTGCCAGCAGTTTTGCGGGAAGGGTTTCCACAGATACGCAGTATTTT
CASSFAGRVSTDTQYF
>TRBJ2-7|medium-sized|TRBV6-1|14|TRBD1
TGTGCCAGCAGTAAGAGACAGGGGGGCTACGAGCAGTACTTC
CASSKRQGGYEQYF
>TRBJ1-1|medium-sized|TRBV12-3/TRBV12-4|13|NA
TGTGCCAGCAGTCCGACCAGGGGCACTGAAGCTTTCTTT
CASSPTRGTEAFF
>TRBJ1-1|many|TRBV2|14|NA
TGTGCCAGCAGTGAAGTACAGGGAGTCACTGAAGCTTTCTTT
CASSEVQGVTEAFF
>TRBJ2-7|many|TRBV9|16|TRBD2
TGTGCCAGCAGCGGCCCCCCGGGGGGGGCTACCTACGAGCAGTACTTC
CASSGPPGGATYEQYF
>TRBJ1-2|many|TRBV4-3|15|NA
TGCGCCAGCAGCCAAGACGCAGGGCCGATCTATGGCTACACCTTC
CASSQDAGPIYGYTF
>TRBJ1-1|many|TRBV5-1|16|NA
TGCGCCAGCAGCCGCATTAAGCAGCTTTCGGGTACTGAAGCTTTCTTT
CASSRIKQLSGTEAFF
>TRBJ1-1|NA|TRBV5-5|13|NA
TGTGCCAGCACTCTCGGACTGGACACTGAAGCTTTCTTT
CASTLGLDTEAFF
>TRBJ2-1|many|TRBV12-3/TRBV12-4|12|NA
TGTGCCAGCAGTGCTCGGGGGGCTGAGCAGTTCTTC
CASSARGAEQFF
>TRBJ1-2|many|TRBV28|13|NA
TGTGCCAGCAGCCAGACTCATACCTATGGCTACACCTTC
CASSQTHTYGYTF
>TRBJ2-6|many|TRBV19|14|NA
TGTGCCACCTCAGGGGGAGGTGGGGCCAACGTCCTGACTTTC
CATSGGGGANVLTF
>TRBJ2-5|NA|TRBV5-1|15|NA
TGCGCCAGCAGCTTGGGAACTATCACTCAAGAGACCCAGTACTTC
CASSLGTITQETQYF
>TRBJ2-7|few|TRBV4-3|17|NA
TGCGCCAGCAGCCAAGACGCACATCCAGGGAGCTCCTACGAGCAGTACTTC
CASSQDAHPGSSYEQYF
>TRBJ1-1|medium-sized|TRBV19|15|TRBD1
TGTGCCAGCCTCCTTTTAGGACAGGGGAGGACTGAAGCTTTCTTT
CASLLLGQGRTEAFF
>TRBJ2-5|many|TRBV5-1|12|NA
TGCGCCAGCAGCTTGTTATCAGGGACCCAGTACTTC
CASSLLSGTQYF
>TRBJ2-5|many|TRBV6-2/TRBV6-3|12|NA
TGTGCCAGCAGTTACCCAAGCATGACCCAGTACTTC
CASSYPSMTQYF
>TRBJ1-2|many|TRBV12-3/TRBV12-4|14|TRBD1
TGTGCCAGCAGTTCGACAGGGGCCTACTATGGCTACACCTTC
CASSSTGAYYGYTF
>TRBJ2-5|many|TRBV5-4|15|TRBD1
TGTGCCAGCAGCTTAGGGGGACAGGGGGTGGAGACCCAGTACTTC
CASSLGGQGVETQYF
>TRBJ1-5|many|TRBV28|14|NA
TGTGCCAGCAGTTTTTGGGCGGGAGGTCAGCCCCAGCATTTT
CASSFWAGGQPQHF
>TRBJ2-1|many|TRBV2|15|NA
TGTGCCAGCAGAGACAGATTGGGGACCTACAATGAGCAGTTCTTC
CASRDRLGTYNEQFF
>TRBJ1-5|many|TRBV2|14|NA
TGTGCCAGCAGTGAATTAAGTCTAAATCAGCCCCAGCATTTT
CASSELSLNQPQHF
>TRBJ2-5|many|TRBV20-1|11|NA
TGCAGTGCCCTCGGAGGGGAGACCCAGTACTTC
CSALGGETQYF
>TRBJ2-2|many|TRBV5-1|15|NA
TGCGCCAGCAGCTTGGCGGTAGGGCAGACCGGGGAGCTGTTTTTT
CASSLAVGQTGELFF
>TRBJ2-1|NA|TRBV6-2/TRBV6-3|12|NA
TGTGCCAGCAGTTACTTGTACAATCAGCAGTTCTTC
CASSYLYNQQFF
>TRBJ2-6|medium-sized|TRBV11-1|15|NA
TGTGCCAGCAGCTTCGGTTTCTCTGGGGCCAACGTCCTGACTTTC
CASSFGFSGANVLTF
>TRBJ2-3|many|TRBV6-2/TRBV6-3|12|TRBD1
TGTGCCAGCAACCCTACAGGGGGGTTTAAGTATTTT
CASNPTGGFKYF
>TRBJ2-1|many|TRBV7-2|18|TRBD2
TGTGCCAGCAGCCGACTTCCCCTGGGTGGTAGCGGGAGGTACCCGCAGTTCTTC
CASSRLPLGGSGRYPQFF
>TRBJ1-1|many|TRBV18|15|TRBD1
TGTGCCAGCTCTCGCAGGGGGCGCGGGGACACTGAAGCTTTCTTT
CASSRRGRGDTEAFF
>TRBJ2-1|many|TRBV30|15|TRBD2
TGTGCCTGGAGGCGAGGACTAGCAAATTACAATGAGCAGTTCTTC
CAWRRGLANYNEQFF
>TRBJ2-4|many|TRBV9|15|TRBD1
TGTGCCAGCAGCCCCCAGGGGGTTTCCAAAAACATTCAGTACTTC
CASSPQGVSKNIQYF
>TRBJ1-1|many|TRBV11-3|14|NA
TGTGCCAGCAGCTTAGGGAGGGCGAACACTGAAGCTTTCTTT
CASSLGRANTEAFF
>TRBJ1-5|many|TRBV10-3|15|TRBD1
TGTGCCATCAGTGAGTTGGGACAGGAAAATCAGCCCCAGCATTTT
CAISELGQENQPQHF
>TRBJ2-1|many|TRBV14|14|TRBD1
TGTGCCAGCAGCCCCTCCATCAGGGGGCGCGGGCAGTTCTTC
CASSPSIRGRGQFF
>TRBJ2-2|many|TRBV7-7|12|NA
TGTGCCAGCAGCGCCGCGGCCGGGGAGCTGTTTTTT
CASSAAAGELFF
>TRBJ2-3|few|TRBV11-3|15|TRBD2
TGTGCCAGCAGCTCGGGGGGGGACTACACAGATACGCAGTATTTT
CASSSGGDYTDTQYF